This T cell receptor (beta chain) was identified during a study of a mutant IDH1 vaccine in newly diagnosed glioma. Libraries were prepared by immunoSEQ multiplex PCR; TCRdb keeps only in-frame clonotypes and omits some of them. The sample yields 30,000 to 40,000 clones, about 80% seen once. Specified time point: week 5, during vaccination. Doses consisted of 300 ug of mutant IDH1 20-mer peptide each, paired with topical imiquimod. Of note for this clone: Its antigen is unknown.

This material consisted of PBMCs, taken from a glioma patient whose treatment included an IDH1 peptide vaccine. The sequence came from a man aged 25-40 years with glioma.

CDR3 region: CASSMVGTGGFYGYTF. CDR3 nucleotide sequence: TGTGCCAGCAGCATGGTCGGGACAGGGGGCTTCTATGGCTACACCTTC. The rearrangement links TRBV5-6 to TRBJ1-2, with TRBD1 matching over 12 bases. The V and J ends lost 4 bases and 4 bases, in that order; junction bases with no gene match: 8. Germline V lookup: CDR1 SGHDT, CDR2 YYEEEE. The CDR3 is 16 residues long.